This entry features one T cell receptor beta chain sequence. For TCR beta, libraries came from iRepertoire HTBI primers and Arm-PCR of CDR3 regions. A single record per CDR3 protein comes from TCRdb applying MiXCR to the multiplex PCR reads. The table includes about 400,000 distinct CDR3 sequences, around 21% detected once. These data are taken from a study of regulatory T cells in long-lasting Graves disease. CDR3 length: 16 residues. J gave up 8 bases and V 6 bases, and 16 bases lay outside the gene matches. Germline CDR1 reads LGHNT; CDR2 reads FRNRAP. Described time point: persistent/refractory GD, antithyroid drugs over 5 years with positive TRAb. Researchers made the TCR library from RNA that was extracted from PBMCs. Diagnosing Graves' disease relied on the American Thyroid Association guidelines.

This chain links TRBV12-5 with TRBJ2-1; 7 positions agree with TRBD2. Sequenced here: peripheral blood mononuclear cells (PBMCs), sampled when the disease was refractory, from a patient treated with antithyroid drugs. The receptor was derived from a female donor with Graves disease. Here the CDR3 DNA reads TGTGCTAGTGGCCCCCCTGGGGGGGAGGAGGTGCATGAGCAGTTCTTC. Translating it yields CASGPPGGEEVHEQFF.